This TCR beta chain was sequenced in a study of regulatory T cells in long-lasting Graves disease. Time point given: newly diagnosed GD, antithyroid drugs for less than 3 months. RNA from PBMCs was the source of the TCR library. Investigators prepared the TCR beta libraries by applying iRepertoire HTBI primers and Arm-PCR of CDR3 regions. TCRdb called the multiplex PCR reads again in MiXCR, with one record for every CDR3 protein. Here the sample spans roughly 500,000 distinct CDR3 sequences, about 14% being singletons. Many counts were recorded for this clonotype. This sample was shared with a second study, whose subject was T cells in Graves' hyperthyroidism and ophthalmopathy. From that second work: TCR CDR3 underwent first-round RT-PCR with the HTBI primer set.

Specimen: peripheral blood mononuclear cells (PBMCs), collected at new diagnosis, from a patient treated with antithyroid drugs. The clonotype comes from a woman between 50 and 59 years old with Graves disease.

CDR3 sequence: CSARDPLIYNEQFF. The CDR3 nucleotides are TGCAGTGCTAGGGATCCCCTTATTTACAATGAGCAGTTCTTC. The chain is built from TRBV20-1 and TRBJ2-1; D is uncertain. This CDR3 has 14 amino acids. Germline V lookup: CDR1 DFQATT, CDR2 SNEGSKA (reference sequence). Trimming left V 3 bases short and J 4 bases short, with 13 bases between.